The 13 T cell receptor beta chains listed next were all sequenced from one sample in a study of blood T cell repertoires in COVID-19 (TCRdb year 2020). To prepare the library, the immunoSEQ multiplex PCR assay was applied. This is the immuneACCESS table as TCRdb keeps it, with only in-frame sequences that have V and J called. A part of the clones is gone; compared with another copy, unresolved V genes explain less than half, and the rest is unexplained. This sample holds about 110,000 clones; roughly 87% were observed only once. The ten most abundant clones make up approximately 4.8% of the sample. What was sequenced was peripheral blood. These receptors all stem from a human donor in a cohort sampled during active COVID-19.

This chain joins TRBV20-1 and TRBJ1-3; D might be TRBD1 (5 bases). Germline V gene lookup returns CDR1 DFQATT and CDR2 SNEGSKA (reference sequence). Trimming took off 4 bases at V and 11 bases at J, with 12 bases between the two ends. The CDR3 extends over 11 amino acids. CDR3 amino acids: CSATQDIAIYF. CDR3 DNA sequence: TGCAGTGCTACCCAGGACATCGCCATATATTTT.

The V gene is TRBV5-6, the J gene TRBJ2-1, with 7 bases fitting TRBD1. The CDR3 sequence is 15 residues long. V lost 3 bases to trimming and J lost 6 bases; unmatched junction nucleotides: 9. CDR1 and CDR2 from the germline V gene are SGHDT and YYEEEE. CDR3 amino acids: CASSSPSDRANEQFF. CDR3 DNA: TGTGCCAGCAGCTCCCCTTCCGACAGGGCCAATGAGCAGTTCTTC.

This chain connects TRBV5-6 to TRBJ1-6, with 8 nucleotides matching TRBD1. CDR3 length: 16 amino acids. V shed 4 bases, J shed 4 bases, and the junction held 7 bases outside the gene matches. In germline, CDR1 is SGHDT, CDR2 YYEEEE. CDR3 DNA sequence: TGTGCCAGCAGCCCACGGACAGGGCGTTATAATTCACCCCTCCACTTT. It encodes CASSPRTGRYNSPLHF.

The V and J genes are TRBV19 and TRBJ2-1; 12 bases fit TRBD2. Germline-derived CDR1 and CDR2 are LNHDA and SQIVND (reference sequence). There are 15 residues in the CDR3. With 4 bases clipped from V and 7 bases from J, the junction kept 5 bases outside the gene matches. For the CDR3, the DNA is TGTGCCAGTAGTACCCGACTAGCGGGAGTTAATGAGCAGTTCTTC. Translation gives CASSTRLAGVNEQFF.

V gene TRBV4-2 combines with J gene TRBJ2-3, with D maybe TRBD1 (5 bases). From germline, CDR1 is LGHNA and CDR2 YNFKEQ. This CDR3 has 17 amino acids. The V end was cut by 2 bases, the J end by 1 base, with 16 bases between. The CDR3 is CASSQQGGSRGTDTQYF. CDR3 DNA: TGTGCCAGCAGCCAACAGGGTGGGTCGCGCGGCACAGATACGCAGTATTTT.

This clone has just one count. The rearrangement joins TRBV10-3 to TRBJ1-1; TRBD1 agrees at 8 bases. Losses at the gene ends were 4 bases for V and 5 bases for J; bases not matched to a gene: 3. Germline values: CDR1 ENHRY, CDR2 SYGVKD. The CDR3 has 13 residues. For the CDR3, the DNA is TGTGCCATCAGTGGAGGGACAGGTACTGAAGCTTTCTTT. Its translation: CAISGGTGTEAFF.

The genes are TRBV9 and TRBJ2-2; D may be TRBD2 (5 bases). The CDR3 runs to 14 residues. Per germline, CDR1 SGDLS and CDR2 YYNGEE. V lost 4 bases and J lost 4, with 11 bases in between. The CDR3 DNA reads as TGTGCCAGCAGCTCTGCTAGCTTCACCGGGGAGCTGTTTTTT. It specifies CASSSASFTGELFF.

This clone was observed once. V is TRBV9 and J is TRBJ2-1, with 11 bases aligning to TRBD2. The germline CDR1 and CDR2 sequences are SGDLS and YYNGEE. This CDR3 has 15 amino acids. V trimming: 3 bases; J trimming: 9 bases; junction bases outside the gene matches: 8. CDR3 DNA sequence: TGTGCCAGCAGCGCCATAGCGGGGGGGCTGTTTGAGCAGTTCTTC. This gives the protein CASSAIAGGLFEQFF.

The rearrangement links TRBV5-3 to TRBJ2-7, with D perhaps TRBD1 (6 bases). TRBV5-3 is noted as an ORF with a role that remains uncertain. With 4 bases removed from V and 2 bases from J, the gap between germline ends came to 19 bases. The CDR3 has 16 amino acids. CDR3 sequence reads: CARSTNRTAAPYEQYF. The CDR3 DNA reads TGTGCCAGAAGCACCAATAGGACAGCCGCACCCTACGAGCAGTACTTC.

This clone is a singleton in its sample. The chain links TRBV14 to TRBJ2-4; maybe TRBD1 (6 bases). The CDR3 has 22 residues. Trimming removed 0 bases at V and 0 bases at J, with 27 bases between. Germline loops: CDR1 SGHDN, CDR2 FVKESK. The CDR3 bases are TGTGCCAGCAGCCAAGATCCGGGCACCGGACAGCTTCGAAGGTTAGCCAAAAACATTCAGTACTTC. This translates into CASSQDPGTGQLRRLAKNIQYF.

This clone was detected once. This chain joins TRBV6-4 and TRBJ1-6, with 7 nucleotides matching TRBD1. V dropped 0 bases and J dropped 10; count of bases not matched to a gene: 9. This CDR3 has 16 residues. CDR1 is MRHNA and CDR2 is SNTAGT in the germline V gene. The CDR3 loop reads CASSDSANRGWSPLHF. Written as DNA, the CDR3 is TGTGCCAGCAGTGACTCGGCAAACAGGGGATGGTCACCCCTCCACTTT.

V is TRBV9 and J is TRBJ2-1; D gene ambiguous. Germline loops: CDR1 SGDLS, CDR2 YYNGEE. Trimming left V 0 bases short and J 2 bases short, with 9 bases between. The CDR3 runs to 15 residues. The CDR3 DNA is TGTGCCAGCAGCGTAGAGCCGCTTACCTACAATGAGCAGTTCTTC. This sequence encodes CASSVEPLTYNEQFF.

This clone was counted only a few times. The chain recombines TRBV29-1 with TRBJ1-5; D is ambiguous. Trimming cost V 4 bases and J 1 base, with 8 bases left between them. There are 13 residues in the CDR3. The germline V gene has CDR1 SQVTM and CDR2 ANQGSEA. In DNA, the CDR3 is TGCAGCGTTGGCATGGAGAGCAATCAGCCCCAGCATTTT. Encoded protein: CSVGMESNQPQHF.